This T cell receptor beta chain was documented in a study of T-cell memory formation after mild COVID-19. Study-wide background: Across donors, TCR clusters were largely donor specific.

One entry per CDR3 protein results from TCRdb running MiXCR on the 5' RACE reads. The table has approximately 570,000 distinct CDR3 sequences, over 15% seen once. V lost 4 bases and J lost 4; bases outside the gene matches: 6. Germline CDR1 is SGHTA and CDR2 is FQGNSA. The CDR3 contains 14 residues. This sequence was found in an adult woman who had mild COVID-19 (a few samples of this study predate the infection). Cell type and time point are not known. This chain links TRBV7-2 with TRBJ1-1; 7 nucleotides align to TRBD1. Sequenced: PBMCs or a T cell subset sorted from them (not recorded which). CDR3 DNA sequence: TGTGCCAGCAGCTCCTACAGGGGTGGCACTGAAGCTTTCTTT. Translated, it gives CASSSYRGGTEAFF.